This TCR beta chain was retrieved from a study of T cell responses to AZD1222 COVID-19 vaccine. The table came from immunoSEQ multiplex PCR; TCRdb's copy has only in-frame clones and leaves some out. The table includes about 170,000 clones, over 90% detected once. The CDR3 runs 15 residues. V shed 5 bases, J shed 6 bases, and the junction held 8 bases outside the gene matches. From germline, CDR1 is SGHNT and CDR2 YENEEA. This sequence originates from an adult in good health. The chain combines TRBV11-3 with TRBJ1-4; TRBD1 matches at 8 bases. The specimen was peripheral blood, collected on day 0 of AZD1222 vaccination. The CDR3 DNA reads TGTGCCAGCAGCCCAACGACAGGGGTGGATGAAAAACTGTTTTTT. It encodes CASSPTTGVDEKLFF.